The entry that follows covers one T cell receptor beta chain sequence. The sample belongs to a study of T cell responses to AZD1222 COVID-19 vaccine. TCRdb's copy holds only in-frame clones and misses some; the assay was immunoSEQ multiplex PCR. The sample yields approximately 100,000 clones, around 96% seen once. This clonotype was sampled from an adult in good health. Sequenced material: peripheral blood, taken on day 0 of AZD1222 vaccination.

CDR3 loop: CASSLGDSYEQYF. DNA of the CDR3: TGTGCCAGCAGCCTCGGAGATTCCTACGAGCAGTACTTC. The chain carries TRBV11-2 and TRBJ2-7; D unclear. The V end was cut by 5 bases, the J end by 1 base, with 9 bases between. This CDR3 is built from 13 residues. CDR1 and CDR2 from the germline V gene are SGHAT and FQNNGV.